This is a list of T cell receptor beta chains from one sample in a study of CD4+ T cells in melanoma. Clones were read by immunoSEQ multiplex PCR, and TCRdb kept only the in-frame ones, dropping some. The table records some 50,000 clones, roughly 87% of them present only once. Specimen: peripheral blood. The receptors were sampled from a human donor with melanoma. Each CDR3 is given without its conserved first and last residue. The size entry is marked missing in some rows and otherwise reads once, few, many or a size class.

j_gene,v_gene,abundance,CDR3aa
TRBJ2-7,TRBV6-9,-,ARKGTGTYEQY
TRBJ1-2,TRBV18,-,ASSPSSGGAVSGYT
TRBJ1-4,TRBV2,-,ASSATNEKLF
TRBJ2-3,TRBV14,-,ASSQGMRSVTQY
TRBJ2-1,TRBV29-1,-,SVVAISGNNEQF
TRBJ2-5,TRBV7-2,-,ASSSGTYKETQY
TRBJ1-1,TRBV7-2,-,ASSSDFRAEAF
TRBJ1-5,TRBV19,few,ASSLGGQGGQPQH
TRBJ2-1,TRBV5-8,-,ASSDRQDYNEQF
TRBJ2-1,TRBV11-2,-,ASSLGLYNEQF
-,TRBV7-9,-,ASSFSHEQY
TRBJ1-2,TRBV19,-,ASSIEGDWSLYGYT
TRBJ2-5,TRBV7-8,-,ASSFGRDQETQY
TRBJ1-3,TRBV7-9,-,ASSFPDSGNTIY
TRBJ2-3,TRBV6-5,-,ASSLPQGDTQY
TRBJ2-1,TRBV15,-,ATSRGGGGQSNNEQF
TRBJ1-2,TRBV6-1,-,ASSLDSAYGYT
TRBJ2-1,TRBV4-1,-,ASSQDPGGRTVYNEQF
TRBJ2-1,TRBV11-2,-,ASSRSGRLYNEQF
TRBJ1-1,TRBV29-1,-,SVDSFSHEAF
TRBJ1-2,TRBV10-3,-,AIRGDSFYGYT
TRBJ2-3,TRBV5-1,-,ASSSTQGDTQY
TRBJ2-7,TRBV18,-,ASSPPGTGAQY
TRBJ2-3,TRBV5-4,-,ASRPGRSTDTQY
TRBJ2-7,TRBV4-2,-,ASSQIDRVPYGEQY
TRBJ1-1,TRBV15,-,ATSSTGALNTEAF
TRBJ2-7,TRBV5-1,-,ASSLNLNRDSSYEQY
TRBJ2-7,TRBV28,-,ASSFQTYEQY
TRBJ1-1,TRBV7-2,-,ASSFGLVSEAF
TRBJ2-3,TRBV7-2,-,ASSLLGSTDTQY
TRBJ2-7,TRBV6-1,once,ASTKGDSSYEQY
TRBJ2-7,TRBV19,-,ASSQVGGFDEQY
TRBJ1-3,TRBV25-1,-,ASSEWTSGGNTIY
TRBJ2-7,TRBV7-6,-,ASSRGFSYEQY
TRBJ1-1,TRBV19,-,ASSIALRATEAF
TRBJ2-7,TRBV18,-,ASSPPVGYEQY
TRBJ2-1,TRBV2,-,ASSERGAPYNEQF
TRBJ2-2,TRBV5-6,-,ASSLGGRGDTGELF
TRBJ2-2,TRBV2,-,ASSFTTGLHGELF
TRBJ2-7,TRBV10-3,-,AISDSPYEQY
TRBJ2-7,TRBV7-8,-,ASSLQGFYEQY
TRBJ2-7,TRBV7-9,-,ASSRERDYEQY
TRBJ1-1,TRBV5-4,-,ASSPGAGRTAF
TRBJ1-2,TRBV7-3,-,ASSLTPGGAYGYT
TRBJ1-1,TRBV18,few,ASSRGNTEAF
TRBJ1-1,TRBV9,few,ASSETVVGAEAF
TRBJ2-7,TRBV4-1,-,ASSQDLGTGRFREQY
TRBJ1-1,TRBV5-1,-,ASSLELGTEAF
-,TRBV10-3,-,AISEEEGAYEQY
TRBJ2-1,TRBV7-8,-,ASSLGGGANNEQF
TRBJ2-1,TRBV10-2,-,ASLDFYNEQF
TRBJ2-7,TRBV5-1,-,ASSFTGGYEQY
TRBJ2-5,TRBV21-1,-,ASSPGGHQETQY
TRBJ2-1,TRBV5-1,-,ASRELAGVNEQF
TRBJ2-2,TRBV6-5,-,ASLRGGTGELF